These 5 T cell receptor beta chains were sequenced from one sample in a study of blood T cell repertoires in COVID-19. TCRdb keeps only in-frame clones here, not all; method: immunoSEQ multiplex PCR. The sample records 150,000 to 200,000 clones, 80% to 90% being singletons. The sample consisted of peripheral blood. The source of these receptors is a man between 60 and 75 years old with acute or convalescent COVID-19.

This clone occurred a few times. This chain connects TRBV2 to TRBJ1-5; tentatively, D is TRBD1 (5 bases). Trimming removed 7 bases at V and 2 bases at J, with 15 bases between. This CDR3 is built from 15 residues. Looked up from germline, CDR1 is SNHLY and CDR2 is FYNNEI. CDR3 residues: CASTREGAGNQPQHF. The CDR3 DNA follows: TGTGCCAGCACCAGAGAAGGGGCGGGCAATCAGCCCCAGCATTTT.

The chain carries TRBV10-1 and TRBJ2-1; 10 nucleotides agree with TRBD2. Germline CDR1 and CDR2: WNHNN and SYGVQD (reference sequence). Losses at the gene ends were 2 bases for V and 8 bases for J; bases not matched to a gene: 6. The CDR3 extends over 15 amino acids. The DNA of the CDR3 is TGCGCCAGCAGTGAGGGAGCGGGAGGGCCATATGAGCAGTTCTTC. Amino acids: CASSEGAGGPYEQFF.

The chain is built from TRBV5-5 and TRBJ2-2, with a possible D match to TRBD2 (6 bases). In germline, CDR1 is SGHKS, CDR2 YYEKEE (reference sequence). The V and J ends lost 1 base and 6 bases respectively, with 10 bases between them. There are 14 residues in the CDR3. The CDR3: CASSLLRGAGELFF. Here the CDR3 DNA reads TGTGCCAGCAGCTTGCTGCGGGGCGCCGGGGAGCTGTTTTTT.

V usage is TRBV20-1 and J usage is TRBJ2-3; D unclear. The CDR3 totals 11 residues. Germline CDR1 and CDR2: DFQATT and SNEGSKA (reference sequence). The germline V and J ends were trimmed by 5 bases and 6 bases, with 9 bases remaining between them. As DNA, the CDR3 is TGCAGTGCTGGGCCCTGGGATACGCAGTATTTT. The encoded protein is CSAGPWDTQYF.

The chain couples TRBV5-1 to TRBJ2-5; TRBD2 agrees at 10 bases. Germline V gene lookup returns CDR1 SGHRS and CDR2 YFSETQ. The V and J ends lost 0 bases and 4 bases, in that order; junction bases with no gene match: 6. The CDR3 is made up of 16 amino acids. CDR3 nucleotides: TGCGCCAGCAGCTTGGCGGGGACTAGCGTGGGAGAGACCCAGTACTTC. As protein: CASSLAGTSVGETQYF.